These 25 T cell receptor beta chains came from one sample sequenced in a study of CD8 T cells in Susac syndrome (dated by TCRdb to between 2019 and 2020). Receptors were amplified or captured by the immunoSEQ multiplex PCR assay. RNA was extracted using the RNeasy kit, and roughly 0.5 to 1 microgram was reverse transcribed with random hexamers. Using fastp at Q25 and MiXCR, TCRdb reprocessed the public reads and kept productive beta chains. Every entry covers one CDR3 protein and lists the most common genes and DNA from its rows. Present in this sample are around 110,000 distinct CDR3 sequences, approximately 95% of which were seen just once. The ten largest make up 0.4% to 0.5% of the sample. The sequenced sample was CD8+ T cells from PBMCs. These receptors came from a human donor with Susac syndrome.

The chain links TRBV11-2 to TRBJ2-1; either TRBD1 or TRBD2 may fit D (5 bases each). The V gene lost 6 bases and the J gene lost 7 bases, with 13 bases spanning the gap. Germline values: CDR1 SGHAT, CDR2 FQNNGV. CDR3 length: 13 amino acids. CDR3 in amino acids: CASSLGEGNEQFF. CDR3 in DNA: TGTGCCAGCAGTTTGGGGGAAGGGAATGAGCAGTTCTTC.

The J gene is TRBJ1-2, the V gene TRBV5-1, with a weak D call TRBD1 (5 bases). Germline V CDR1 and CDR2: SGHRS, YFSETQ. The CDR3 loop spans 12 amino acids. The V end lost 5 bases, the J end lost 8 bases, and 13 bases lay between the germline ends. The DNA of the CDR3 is TGCGCCAGCAGGAGGGACCTAAGCGGCTACACCTTC. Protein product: CASRRDLSGYTF.

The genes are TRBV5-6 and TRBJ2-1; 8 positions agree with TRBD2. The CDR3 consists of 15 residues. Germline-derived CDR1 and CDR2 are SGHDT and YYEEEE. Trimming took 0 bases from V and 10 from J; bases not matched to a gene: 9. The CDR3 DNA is TGTGCCAGCAGCTTGGAGCGGGGGTCTGGGTCGGAGCAGTTCTTC. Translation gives CASSLERGSGSEQFF.

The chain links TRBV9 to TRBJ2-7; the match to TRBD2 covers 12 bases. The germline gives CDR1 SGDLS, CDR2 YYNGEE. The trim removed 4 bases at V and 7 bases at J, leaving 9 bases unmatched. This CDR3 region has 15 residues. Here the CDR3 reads CASSLRTSGVGEQYF. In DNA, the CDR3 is TGTGCCAGCAGCCTCCGGACTAGCGGGGTAGGTGAGCAGTACTTC.

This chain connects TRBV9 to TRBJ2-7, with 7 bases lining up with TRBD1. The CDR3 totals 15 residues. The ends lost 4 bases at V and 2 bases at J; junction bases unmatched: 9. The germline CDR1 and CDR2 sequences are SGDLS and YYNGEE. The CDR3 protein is CASSPAWDSTYEQYF. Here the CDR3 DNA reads TGTGCCAGCAGCCCAGCGTGGGACAGCACCTACGAGCAGTACTTC.

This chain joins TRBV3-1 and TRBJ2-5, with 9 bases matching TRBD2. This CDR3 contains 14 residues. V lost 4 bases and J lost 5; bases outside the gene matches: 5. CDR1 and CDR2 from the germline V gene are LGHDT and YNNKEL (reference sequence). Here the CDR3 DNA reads TGTGCCAGCAGCCTAGCGGGGGCGGGGGAGACCCAGTACTTC. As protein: CASSLAGAGETQYF.

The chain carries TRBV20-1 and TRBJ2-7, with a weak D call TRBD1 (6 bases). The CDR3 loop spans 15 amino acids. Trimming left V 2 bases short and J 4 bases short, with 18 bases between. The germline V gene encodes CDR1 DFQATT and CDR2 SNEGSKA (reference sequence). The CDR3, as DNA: TGCAGTGCTAGATTTACCGGGGACATAACTTACGAGCAGTACTTC. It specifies CSARFTGDITYEQYF.

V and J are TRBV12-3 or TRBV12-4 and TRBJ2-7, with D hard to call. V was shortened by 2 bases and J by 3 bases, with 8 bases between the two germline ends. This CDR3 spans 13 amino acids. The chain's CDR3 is CASSLSLSYEQYF. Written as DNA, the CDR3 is TGTGCCAGCAGTTTATCCCTTAGCTACGAGCAGTACTTC.

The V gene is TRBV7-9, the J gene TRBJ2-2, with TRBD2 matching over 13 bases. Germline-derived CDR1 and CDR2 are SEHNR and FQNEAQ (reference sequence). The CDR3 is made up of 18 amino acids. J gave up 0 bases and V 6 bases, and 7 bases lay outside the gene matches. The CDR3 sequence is CASSSWTSGGANTGELFF. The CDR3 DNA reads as TGTGCCAGCAGTTCTTGGACTAGCGGGGGCGCGAACACCGGGGAGCTGTTTTTT.

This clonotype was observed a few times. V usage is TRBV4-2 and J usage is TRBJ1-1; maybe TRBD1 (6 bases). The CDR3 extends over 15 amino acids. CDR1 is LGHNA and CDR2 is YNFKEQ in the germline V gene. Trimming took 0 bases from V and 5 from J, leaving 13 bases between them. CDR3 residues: CASSQEKQGGTEAFF. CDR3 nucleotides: TGTGCCAGCAGCCAAGAGAAACAGGGAGGGACTGAAGCTTTCTTT.

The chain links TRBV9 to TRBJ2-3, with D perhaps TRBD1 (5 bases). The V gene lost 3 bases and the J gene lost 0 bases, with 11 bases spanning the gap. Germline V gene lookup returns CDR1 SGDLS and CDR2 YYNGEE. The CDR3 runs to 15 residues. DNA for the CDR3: TGTGCCAGCAGCGCGAAGGGGTTTAGCACAGATACGCAGTATTTT. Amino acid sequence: CASSAKGFSTDTQYF.

The CDR3 reads CASSLSGGPYNEQFF. In DNA form, the CDR3 reads TGCGCCAGCAGCTTGAGCGGGGGGCCATACAATGAGCAGTTCTTC. The rearrangement uses TRBV5-1 and TRBJ2-1; 9 nucleotides line up with TRBD2. Germline trimming cut 1 base from V and 4 bases from J; bases unmatched to any gene: 3. CDR3 length: 15 residues. Per germline, CDR1 SGHRS and CDR2 YFSETQ.

The CDR3 DNA is TGTGCCAGCAGCTCCCCCCGGGACACGAACACCGGGGAGCTGTTTTTT. Its protein product is CASSSPRDTNTGELFF. This chain connects TRBV7-3 to TRBJ2-2; D possibly corresponds to TRBD1 (6 bases). CDR1 is SGHTA, CDR2 FQGTGA, per germline. The V end lost 4 bases, the J end lost 0 bases, and 12 bases lay between the germline ends. The CDR3 contains 16 residues.

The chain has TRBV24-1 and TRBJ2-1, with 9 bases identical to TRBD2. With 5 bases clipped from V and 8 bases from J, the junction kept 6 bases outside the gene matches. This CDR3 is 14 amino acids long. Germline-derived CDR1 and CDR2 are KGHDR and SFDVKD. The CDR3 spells CATSGPGLAYEQFF. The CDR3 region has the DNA TGTGCCACCAGTGGTCCGGGACTAGCCTATGAGCAGTTCTTC.

The CDR3 DNA reads TGTGCCAGCAGCTTGTTTGGCGGGGAGCTGTTTTTT. Protein product: CASSLFGGELFF. V and J are TRBV5-4 and TRBJ2-2; no definite D call. Deletions cut 1 base from V and 7 bases from J, with 5 bases between. CDR3 length: 12 amino acids. In germline, CDR1 is SGHNT, CDR2 YYREEE (reference sequence).

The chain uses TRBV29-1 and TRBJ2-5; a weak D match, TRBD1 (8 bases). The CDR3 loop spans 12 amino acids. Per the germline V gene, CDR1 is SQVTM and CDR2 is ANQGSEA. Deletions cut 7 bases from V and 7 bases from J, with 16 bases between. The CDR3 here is CSAPDREGTQYF. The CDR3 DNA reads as TGCAGCGCCCCGGACAGGGAGGGGACCCAGTACTTC.

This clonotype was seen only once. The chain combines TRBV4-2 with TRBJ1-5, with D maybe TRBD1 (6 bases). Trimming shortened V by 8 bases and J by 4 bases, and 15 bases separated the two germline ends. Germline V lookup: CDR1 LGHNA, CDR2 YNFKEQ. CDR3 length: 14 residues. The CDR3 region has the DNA TGTGCCAGCGGACCCGGGGGCGTGAATCAGCCCCAGCATTTT. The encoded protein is CASGPGGVNQPQHF.

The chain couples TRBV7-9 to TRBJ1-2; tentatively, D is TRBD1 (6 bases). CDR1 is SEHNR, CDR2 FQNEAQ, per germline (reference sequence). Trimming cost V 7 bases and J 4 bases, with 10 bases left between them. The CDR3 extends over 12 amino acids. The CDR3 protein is CASNKGGYGYTF. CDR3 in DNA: TGTGCCAGCAACAAGGGGGGCTATGGCTACACCTTC.

The DNA for the CDR3 is TGTGCCAGCAGATCGGGGACTGAAGCTTTCTTT. This encodes CASRSGTEAFF. The chain employs TRBV27 and TRBJ1-1; no clear D. Deletions cut 6 bases from V and 5 bases from J, with 7 bases between. The CDR3 runs to 11 residues. Germline CDR1 MNHEY, CDR2 SMNVEV (reference sequence).

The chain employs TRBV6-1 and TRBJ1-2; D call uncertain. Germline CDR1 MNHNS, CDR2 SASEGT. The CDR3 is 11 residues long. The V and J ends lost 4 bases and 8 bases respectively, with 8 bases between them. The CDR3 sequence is CASSGAGGYTF. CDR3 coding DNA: TGTGCCAGCAGTGGGGCAGGCGGCTACACCTTC.

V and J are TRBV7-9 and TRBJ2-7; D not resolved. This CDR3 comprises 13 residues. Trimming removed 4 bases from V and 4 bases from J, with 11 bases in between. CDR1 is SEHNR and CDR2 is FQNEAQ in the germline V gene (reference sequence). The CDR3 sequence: CASSSPPPYEQYF. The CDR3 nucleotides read TGTGCCAGCAGCTCCCCTCCTCCTTACGAGCAGTACTTC.

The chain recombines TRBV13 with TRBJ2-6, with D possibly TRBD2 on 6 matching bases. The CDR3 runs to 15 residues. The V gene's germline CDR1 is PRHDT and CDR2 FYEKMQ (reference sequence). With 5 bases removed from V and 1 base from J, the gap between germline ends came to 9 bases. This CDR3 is CASSPGGSGANVLTF. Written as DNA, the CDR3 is TGTGCCAGCAGCCCCGGGGGTTCTGGGGCCAACGTCCTGACTTTC.

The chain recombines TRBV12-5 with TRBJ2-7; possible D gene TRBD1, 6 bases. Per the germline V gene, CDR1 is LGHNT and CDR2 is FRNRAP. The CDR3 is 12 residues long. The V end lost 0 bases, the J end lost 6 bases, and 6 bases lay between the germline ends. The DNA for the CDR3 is TGTGCTAGTGGTTTGGTAGGGGGCGAGCAGTACTTC. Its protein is CASGLVGGEQYF.

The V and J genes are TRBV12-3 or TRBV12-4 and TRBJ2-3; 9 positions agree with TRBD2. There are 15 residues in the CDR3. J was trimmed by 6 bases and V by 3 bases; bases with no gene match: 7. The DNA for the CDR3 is TGTGCCAGCAGTTTGAGCGGGGGGCCCGGGGATACGCAGTATTTT. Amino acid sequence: CASSLSGGPGDTQYF.

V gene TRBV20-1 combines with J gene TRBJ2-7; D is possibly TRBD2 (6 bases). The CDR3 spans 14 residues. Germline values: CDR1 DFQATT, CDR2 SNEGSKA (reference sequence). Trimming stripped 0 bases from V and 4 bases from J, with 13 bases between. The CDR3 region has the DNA TGCAGTGCTAGAGATCTCGGGGGAGGTTACGAGCAGTACTTC. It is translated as CSARDLGGGYEQYF.